The sequence of this TCR beta chain was determined in a study of T cell clones after liver transplantation. As for the study in general: Three of the eight recipients were HCV-positive; the rest had non-autoimmune, non-viral transplant indications.

V was shortened by 4 bases and J by 9 bases, with 13 bases between the two germline ends. Germline CDR1 is SGHVS and CDR2 is FNYEAQ. The CDR3 covers 13 residues. TCRdb's table, derived via immunoSEQ multiplex PCR, lists solely in-frame clones and lacks some. There are tens of thousands of clones in the sample; roughly 92% occur only once, and approximately 0.92% lies in the top ten. The source of this sequence is a human patient who received a liver transplant. The T cells may partly be graft donor cells. The chain combines TRBV7-6 with TRBJ2-1, with D unresolved. The sample here was CD4+ T cells from blood, taken roughly 26 months after liver transplant. CDR3: CASSSSDSSEQFF. DNA for the CDR3: TGTGCCAGCAGCTCCTCTGACTCGAGTGAGCAGTTCTTC.